The source of this T cell receptor (beta chain) is a study of vaccination and CD4 T cells after COVID-19. Across the study: The convalescents included six males and four females, and among them two were Hispanic while seven were Caucasian. Researchers treated cells with overlapping spike peptides taken from SARS-CoV-2, HCoV-NL63, HCoV-OC43 and HCoV-229E.

An Oncomine TCR Beta short-read assay was used to sequence the DNA from cultured CD4+ T cells. MiXCR, run by TCRdb on the PCR reads, gives a single entry per CDR3 protein. The repertoire holds roughly 18,000 distinct CDR3 sequences, roughly 56% seen once, with around 16% in the top ten. A word on this clonotype: Its antigen is currently unknown.

Treatment meaning: 10-day PBMC culture with coronavirus spike peptide pools or control peptides (ViraFEST assay). Peptide pool stimulation in ViraFEST expanded antigen-specific T cells, whose TCRs were then sequenced. Following culture for 10 days, CD4+ T cells were isolated by negative selection. V was shortened by 1 base and J by 0 bases, with 7 bases between the two germline ends. CDR3 length equals 14 residues. CDR1 DFQATT and CDR2 SNEGSKA come from the germline V gene (reference sequence). The TCR sequence derives from a human donor who had recovered from COVID-19. V gene TRBV20-1 combines with J gene TRBJ1-3; D gene uncertain. Source material: CD4+ T cells from blood, cultured in vitro. CDR3 amino acids: CSARVQYSGNTIYF. The CDR3 DNA follows: TGCAGTGCTAGAGTCCAGTACTCTGGAAACACCATATATTTT.